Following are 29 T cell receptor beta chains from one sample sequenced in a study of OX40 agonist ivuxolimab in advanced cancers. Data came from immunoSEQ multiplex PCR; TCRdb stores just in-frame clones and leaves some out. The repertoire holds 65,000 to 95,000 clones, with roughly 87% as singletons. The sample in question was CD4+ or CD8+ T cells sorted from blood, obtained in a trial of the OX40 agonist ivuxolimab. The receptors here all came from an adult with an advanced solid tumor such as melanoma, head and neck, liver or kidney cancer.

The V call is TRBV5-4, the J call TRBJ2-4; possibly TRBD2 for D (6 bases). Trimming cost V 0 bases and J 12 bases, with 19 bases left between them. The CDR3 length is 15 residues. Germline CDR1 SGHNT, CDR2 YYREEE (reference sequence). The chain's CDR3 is CASSLDFSGEATQYF. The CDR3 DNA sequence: TGTGCCAGCAGCTTGGACTTCTCCGGGGAGGCAACTCAGTACTTC.

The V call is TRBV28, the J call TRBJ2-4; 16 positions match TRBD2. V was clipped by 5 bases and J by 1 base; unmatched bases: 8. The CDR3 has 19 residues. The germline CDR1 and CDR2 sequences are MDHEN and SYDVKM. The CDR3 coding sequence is TGTGCCAGCAGTAAACCGGGACTAGCGGGGGGGACGGCCAAAAACATTCAGTACTTC. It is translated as CASSKPGLAGGTAKNIQYF.

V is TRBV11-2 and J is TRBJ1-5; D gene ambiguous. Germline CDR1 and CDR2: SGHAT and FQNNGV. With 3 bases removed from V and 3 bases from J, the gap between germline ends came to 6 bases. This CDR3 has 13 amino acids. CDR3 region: CASSFEVNQPQHF. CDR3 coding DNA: TGTGCCAGCAGCTTCGAGGTCAATCAGCCCCAGCATTTT.

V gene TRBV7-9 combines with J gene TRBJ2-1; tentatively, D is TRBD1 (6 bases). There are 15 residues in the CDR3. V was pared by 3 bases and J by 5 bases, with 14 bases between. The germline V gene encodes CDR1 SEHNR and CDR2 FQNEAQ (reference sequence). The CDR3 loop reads CASSFPFGQNNEQFF. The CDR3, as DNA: TGTGCCAGCAGCTTTCCCTTCGGACAGAACAATGAGCAGTTCTTC.

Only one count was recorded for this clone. The CDR3 reads CASSISSGTLIDTQYF. The CDR3 nucleotides read TGTGCCAGTAGTATTTCGTCTGGGACCCTCATAGATACGCAGTATTTT. V and J are TRBV19 and TRBJ2-3; the D call may be TRBD1 or TRBD2 (5 bases each). With 3 bases removed from V and 5 bases from J, the gap between germline ends came to 18 bases. Germline values: CDR1 LNHDA, CDR2 SQIVND (reference sequence). CDR3 size: 16 residues.

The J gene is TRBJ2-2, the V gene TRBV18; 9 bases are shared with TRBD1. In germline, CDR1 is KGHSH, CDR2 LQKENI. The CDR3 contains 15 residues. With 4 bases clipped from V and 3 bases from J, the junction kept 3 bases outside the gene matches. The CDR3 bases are TGTGCCAGCTCACGGGGACAGGGCGACACCGGGGAGCTGTTTTTT. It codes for CASSRGQGDTGELFF.

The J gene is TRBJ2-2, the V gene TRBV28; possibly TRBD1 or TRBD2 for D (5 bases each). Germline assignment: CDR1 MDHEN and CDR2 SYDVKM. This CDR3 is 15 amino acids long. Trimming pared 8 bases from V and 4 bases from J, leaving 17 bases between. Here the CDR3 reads CASYGGPSSTGELFF. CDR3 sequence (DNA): TGTGCCAGCTATGGGGGTCCCTCGAGCACCGGGGAGCTGTTTTTT.

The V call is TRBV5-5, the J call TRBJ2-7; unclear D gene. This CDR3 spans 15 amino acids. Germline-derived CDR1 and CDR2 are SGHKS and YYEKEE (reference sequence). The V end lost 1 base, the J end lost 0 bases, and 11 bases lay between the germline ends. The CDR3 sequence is CASSLSTTSSYEQYF. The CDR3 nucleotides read TGTGCCAGCAGCTTGTCCACGACGAGCTCCTACGAGCAGTACTTC.

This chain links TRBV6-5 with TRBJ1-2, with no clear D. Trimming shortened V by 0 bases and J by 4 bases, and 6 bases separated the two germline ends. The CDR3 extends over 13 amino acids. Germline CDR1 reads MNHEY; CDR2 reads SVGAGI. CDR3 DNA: TGTGCCAGCAGTTACTCGAACATCTATGGCTACACCTTC. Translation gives CASSYSNIYGYTF.

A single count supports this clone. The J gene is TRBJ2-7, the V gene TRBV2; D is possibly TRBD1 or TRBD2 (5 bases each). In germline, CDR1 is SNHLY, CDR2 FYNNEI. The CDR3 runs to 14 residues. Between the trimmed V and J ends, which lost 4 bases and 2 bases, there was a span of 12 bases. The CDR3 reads CASSAQGAPYEQYF. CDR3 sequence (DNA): TGTGCCAGCAGTGCCCAGGGAGCCCCCTACGAGCAGTACTTC.

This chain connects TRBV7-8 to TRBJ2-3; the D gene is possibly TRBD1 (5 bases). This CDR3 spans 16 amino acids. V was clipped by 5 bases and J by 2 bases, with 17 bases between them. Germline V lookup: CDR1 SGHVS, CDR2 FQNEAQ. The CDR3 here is CASSRLGQGPTDTQYF. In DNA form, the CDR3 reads TGTGCCAGCAGCCGATTAGGACAAGGCCCCACAGATACGCAGTATTTT.

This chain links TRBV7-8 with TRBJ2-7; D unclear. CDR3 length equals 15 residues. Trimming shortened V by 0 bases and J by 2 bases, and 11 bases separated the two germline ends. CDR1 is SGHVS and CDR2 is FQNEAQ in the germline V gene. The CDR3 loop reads CASSLAGNAAYEQYF. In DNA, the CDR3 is TGTGCCAGCAGCTTAGCGGGTAATGCCGCCTACGAGCAGTACTTC.

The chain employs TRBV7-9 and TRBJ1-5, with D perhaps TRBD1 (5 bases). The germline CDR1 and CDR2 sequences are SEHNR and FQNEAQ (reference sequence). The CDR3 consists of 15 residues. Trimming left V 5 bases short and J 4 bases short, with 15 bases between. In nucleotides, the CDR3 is TGTGCCAGCAGCCCCGGGGGAGGGGTGAATCAGCCCCAGCATTTT. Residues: CASSPGGGVNQPQHF. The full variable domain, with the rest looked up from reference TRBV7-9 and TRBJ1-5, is DTGVSQNPRHKITKRGQNVTFRCDPISEHNRLYWYRQTLGQGPEFLTYFQNEAQLEKSRLLSDRFSAERPKGSFSTLEIQRTEQGDSAMYLCASSPGGGVNQPQHFGDGTRLSIL.

CDR3 protein: CASSFSASRGKNTEAFF. CDR3 in DNA: TGTGCCAGCAGCTTTAGTGCCTCCCGGGGCAAGAACACTGAAGCTTTCTTT. The chain carries TRBV28 and TRBJ1-1, with D perhaps TRBD1 (5 bases). This CDR3 has 17 residues. Germline assignment: CDR1 MDHEN and CDR2 SYDVKM. Trimming took 6 bases from V and 1 from J, leaving 21 bases between them.

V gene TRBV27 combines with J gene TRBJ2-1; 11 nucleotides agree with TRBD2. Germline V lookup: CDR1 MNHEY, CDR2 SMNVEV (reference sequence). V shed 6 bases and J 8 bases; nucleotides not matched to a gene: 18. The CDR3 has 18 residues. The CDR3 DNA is TGTGCCAGCAGCGAGTTCACCCCGACTAGCGGGGTTTATCATGAGCAGTTCTTC. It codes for CASSEFTPTSGVYHEQFF.

CDR3 nucleotide sequence: TGTGCCAGCAGCTCCGTCAAAGGGAACAGATATGGCTACACCTTC. Protein sequence: CASSSVKGNRYGYTF. The chain couples TRBV7-2 to TRBJ1-2; D uncertain. Trimming shortened V by 4 bases and J by 5 bases, and 17 bases separated the two germline ends. The V gene's germline CDR1 is SGHTA and CDR2 FQGNSA. The CDR3 loop spans 15 amino acids.

CDR3 nucleotides: TGTGCCAGCACCCAGGGACTAGCGGGGGGCGAGGAGACCCAGTACTTC. Its translation: CASTQGLAGGEETQYF. This chain links TRBV5-8 with TRBJ2-5, with 15 bases matching TRBD2. The CDR3 sequence is 16 residues long. The ends lost 6 bases at V and 5 bases at J; junction bases unmatched: 8. Germline loops: CDR1 SGHTS, CDR2 YDEGEE.

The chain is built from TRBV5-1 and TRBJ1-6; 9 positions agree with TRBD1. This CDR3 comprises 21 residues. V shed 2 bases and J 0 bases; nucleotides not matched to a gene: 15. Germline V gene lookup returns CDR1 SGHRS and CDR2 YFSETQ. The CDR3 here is CASSFRDRAVIGSSYNSPLHF. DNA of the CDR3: TGCGCCAGCAGCTTCAGGGACAGGGCGGTAATCGGGAGCTCCTATAATTCACCCCTCCACTTT.

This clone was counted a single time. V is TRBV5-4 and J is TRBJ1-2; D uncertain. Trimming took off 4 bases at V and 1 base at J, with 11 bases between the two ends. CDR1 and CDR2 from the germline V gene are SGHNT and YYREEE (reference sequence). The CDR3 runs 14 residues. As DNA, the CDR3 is TGTGCCAGCAGCCAACAGACTTTTAACTATGGCTACACCTTC. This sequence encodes CASSQQTFNYGYTF.

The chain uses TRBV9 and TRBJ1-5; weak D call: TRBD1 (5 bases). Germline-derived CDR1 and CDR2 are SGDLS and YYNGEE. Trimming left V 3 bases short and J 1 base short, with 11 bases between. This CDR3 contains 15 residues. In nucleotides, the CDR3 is TGTGCCAGCAGCGAAGGACACACGAGCAATCAGCCCCAGCATTTT. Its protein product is CASSEGHTSNQPQHF.

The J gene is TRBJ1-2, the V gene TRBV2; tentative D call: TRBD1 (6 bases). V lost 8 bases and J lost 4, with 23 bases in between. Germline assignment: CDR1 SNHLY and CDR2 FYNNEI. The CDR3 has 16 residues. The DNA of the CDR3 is TGTGCCAGCCTCGACCCCACCTCAGGGACAACCTATGGCTACACCTTC. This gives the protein CASLDPTSGTTYGYTF.

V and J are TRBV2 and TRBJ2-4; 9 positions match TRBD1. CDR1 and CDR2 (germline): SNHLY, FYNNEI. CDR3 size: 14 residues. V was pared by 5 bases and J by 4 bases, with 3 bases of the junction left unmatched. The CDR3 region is CASSPGQGKNIQYF. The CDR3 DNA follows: TGTGCCAGCAGTCCTGGACAGGGGAAAAACATTCAGTACTTC.

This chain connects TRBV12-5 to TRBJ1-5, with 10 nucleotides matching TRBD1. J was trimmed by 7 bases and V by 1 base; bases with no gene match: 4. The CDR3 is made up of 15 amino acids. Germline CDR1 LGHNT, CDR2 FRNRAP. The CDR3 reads CASGLGQGALQPQHF. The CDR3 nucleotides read TGTGCTAGTGGTTTGGGACAGGGGGCTTTGCAGCCCCAGCATTTT. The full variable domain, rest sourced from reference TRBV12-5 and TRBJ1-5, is DARVTQTPRHKVTEMGQEVTMRCQPILGHNTVFWYRQTMMQGLELLAYFRNRAPLDDSGMPKDRFSAEMPDATLATLKIQPSEPRDSAVYFCASGLGQGALQPQHFGDGTRLSIL.

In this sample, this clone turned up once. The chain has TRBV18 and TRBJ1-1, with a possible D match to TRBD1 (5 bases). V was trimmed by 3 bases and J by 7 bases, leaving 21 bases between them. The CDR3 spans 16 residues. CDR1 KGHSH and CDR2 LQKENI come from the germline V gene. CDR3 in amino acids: CASSPSHGARGGEAFF. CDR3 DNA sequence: TGTGCCAGCTCACCTAGTCATGGGGCTCGGGGTGGTGAAGCTTTCTTT.

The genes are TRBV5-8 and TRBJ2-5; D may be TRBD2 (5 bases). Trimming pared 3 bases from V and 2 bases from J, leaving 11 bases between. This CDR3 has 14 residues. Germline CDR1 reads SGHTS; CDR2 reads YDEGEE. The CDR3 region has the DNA TGTGCCAGCAGCTACGGGGAGAGGCAAGAGACCCAGTACTTC. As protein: CASSYGERQETQYF.

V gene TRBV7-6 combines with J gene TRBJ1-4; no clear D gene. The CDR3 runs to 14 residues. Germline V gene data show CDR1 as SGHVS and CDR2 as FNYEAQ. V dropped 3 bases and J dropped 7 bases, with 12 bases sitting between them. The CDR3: CASSFRGSGEKLFF. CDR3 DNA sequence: TGTGCCAGCAGCTTTCGGGGTTCGGGTGAAAAACTGTTTTTT.

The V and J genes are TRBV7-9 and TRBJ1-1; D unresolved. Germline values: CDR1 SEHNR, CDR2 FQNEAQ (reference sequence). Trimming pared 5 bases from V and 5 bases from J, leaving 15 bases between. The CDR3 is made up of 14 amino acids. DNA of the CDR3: TGTGCCAGCAGCCGAAGTGCCCTGCGGACTGAAGCTTTCTTT. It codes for CASSRSALRTEAFF.

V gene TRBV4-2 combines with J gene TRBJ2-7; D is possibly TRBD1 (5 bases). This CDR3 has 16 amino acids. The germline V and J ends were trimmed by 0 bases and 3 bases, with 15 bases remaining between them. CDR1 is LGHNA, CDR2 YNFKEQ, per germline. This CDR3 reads CASSQERSDSRYEQYF. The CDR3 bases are TGTGCCAGCAGCCAAGAAAGGTCCGACAGCCGCTACGAGCAGTACTTC.

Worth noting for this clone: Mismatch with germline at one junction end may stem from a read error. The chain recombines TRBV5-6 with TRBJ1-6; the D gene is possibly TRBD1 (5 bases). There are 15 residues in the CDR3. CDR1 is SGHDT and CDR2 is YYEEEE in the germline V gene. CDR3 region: CASSPFGDPLSPPHF. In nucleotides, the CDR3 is TGTGCCAGCAGCCCTTTTGGGGACCCACTTTCACCCCCCCACTTT. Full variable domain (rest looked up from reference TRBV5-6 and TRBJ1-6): DAGVTQSPTHLIKTRGQQVTLRCSPKSGHDTVSWYQQALGQGPQFIFQYYEEEERQRGNFPDRFSGHQFPNYSSELNVNALLLGDSALYLCASSPFGDPLSPPHFGNGTRLTVT.